This TCR beta chain originates from a study of beta chain features in type 1 diabetes. Across the whole study: No age, gender or cell yield differences were seen between patients and healthy donors. Study-wide results and limits: Shorter TCRB CDR3s, moderately but significantly so, marked every one of the four CD4+ subsets in Type 1 diabetes patients.

Of the isolated RNA, all was reverse transcribed, and so the sequenced material was expressed TCRB transcripts. Here immunoSEQ multiplex PCR was the method, and the copy in TCRdb shows in-frame clones only, minus some. The sample includes about 360,000 clones, around 12% of them seen just once. Heparinised blood was drawn once per donor, averaging around 120 mL. Naive, central memory, regulatory and stem cell-like memory cells within the CD4+ compartment were sorted using CD45RO/CCR7/CD25/CD127/CD95/CD27. Each of the sorted populations had a purity greater than 95%. As to this clone: Its antigen is unidentified.

The V gene lost 7 bases and the J gene lost 4 bases, with 20 bases spanning the gap. Germline lookup yields CDR1 LNHDA and CDR2 SQIVND (reference sequence). The length of the CDR3 is 16 residues. This receptor was taken from a woman between 18 and 29 years old with type 1 diabetes. Sample: naive CD4+ T cells from blood. The chain uses TRBV19 and TRBJ2-1; TRBD2 is a possible D gene (6 bases). This CDR3 is CASTPGEIVAYNEQFF. CDR3 DNA: TGTGCCAGTACTCCGGGGGAGATTGTAGCTTACAATGAGCAGTTCTTC. Full variable domain (remainder filled in from reference TRBV19 and TRBJ2-1): DGGITQSPKYLFRKEGQNVTLSCEQNLNHDAMYWYRQDPGQGLRLIYYSQIVNDFQKGDIAEGYSVSREKKESFPLTVTSAQKNPTAFYLCASTPGEIVAYNEQFFGPGTRLTVL.